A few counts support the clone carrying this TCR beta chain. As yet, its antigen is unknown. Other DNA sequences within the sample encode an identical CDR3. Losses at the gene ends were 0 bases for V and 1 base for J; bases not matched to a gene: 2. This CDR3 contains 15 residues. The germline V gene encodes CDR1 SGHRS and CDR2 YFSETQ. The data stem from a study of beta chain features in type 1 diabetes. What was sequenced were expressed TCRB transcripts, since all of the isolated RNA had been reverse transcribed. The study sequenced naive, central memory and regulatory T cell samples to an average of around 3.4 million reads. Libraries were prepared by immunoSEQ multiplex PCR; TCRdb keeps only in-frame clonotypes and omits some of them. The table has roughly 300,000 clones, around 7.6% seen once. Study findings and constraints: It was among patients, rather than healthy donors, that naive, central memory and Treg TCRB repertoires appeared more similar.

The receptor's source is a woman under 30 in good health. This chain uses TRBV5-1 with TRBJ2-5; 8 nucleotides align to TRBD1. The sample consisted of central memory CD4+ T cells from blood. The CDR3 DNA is TGCGCCAGCAGCTTGGCCGGACAGGGCCAAGAGACCCAGTACTTC. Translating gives CASSLAGQGQETQYF.